These T cell receptor beta chains were read from a single sample in a study of metastatic and nonmetastatic thyroid tumors. TCRdb re-called the PCR reads through MiXCR. This table holds around 45,000 clones, roughly 3.1% found once. The sequenced sample was blood. The origin of the receptors is a female donor with papillary thyroid cancer or a benign thyroid nodule (not recorded which). Some clones in this sample may be carry-over from other donors' samples. CDR3s include the opening cysteine and the closing phenylalanine or tryptophan. A D gene is named only where the DNA matches it firmly. A clone size is listed for some rows: how often the clone was seen (once, few, many), or a class if it is expanded.

>many|TRBJ2-1|TRBV20-1|TRBD2|14
CSARASGIYNEQFF
TGCAGTGCTAGGGCTAGCGGGATATACAATGAGCAGTTCTTC
>few|TRBJ2-1|TRBV6-5|TRBD1|16
CASISRLSDRDGEQFF
TGTGCCAGCATTTCACGGCTCTCGGACAGGGACGGTGAGCAGTTCTTC
>many|TRBJ2-5|TRBV6-2/TRBV6-3|TRBD2|16
CASIPRLAGPQETQYF
TGTGCCAGCATTCCTCGACTAGCGGGACCCCAAGAGACCCAGTACTTC
>few|TRBJ1-2|TRBV6-2/TRBV6-3|NA|15
CASSYSRGFSYGYTF
TGTGCCAGCAGTTATTCTAGGGGGTTCAGCTATGGCTACACCTTC
>few|TRBJ2-1|TRBV6-2/TRBV6-3|NA|15
CASSSETRTYNEQFF
TGTGCCAGCAGTTCCGAGACTAGAACCTACAATGAGCAGTTCTTC
>medium-sized|TRBJ2-7|TRBV30|TRBD1|12
CAGRDRSYEQYF
TGTGCCGGCCGGGACAGGAGCTACGAGCAGTACTTC
>many|TRBJ1-2|TRBV6-1|NA|11
CASRQLGGYTF
TGTGCCAGCAGGCAACTGGGCGGCTACACCTTC
>few|TRBJ1-1|TRBV6-2/TRBV6-3|NA|14
CASSYSRANTEAFF
TGTGCCAGCAGTTACTCGCGGGCTAACACTGAAGCTTTCTTT
>few|TRBJ1-1|TRBV20-1|NA|15
CSARLNDRTASEAFF
TGCAGTGCTAGGCTTAATGACCGGACAGCCAGTGAAGCTTTCTTT
>many|TRBJ1-4|TRBV6-1|NA|14
CASSVTGLNEKLFF
TGTGCCAGCAGTGTGACAGGCCTTAATGAAAAACTGTTTTTT
>many|TRBJ1-1|TRBV20-1|NA|10
CSAGRGEAFF
TGCAGTGCAGGGCGCGGTGAAGCTTTCTTT
>many|TRBJ2-5|TRBV7-9|TRBD1|14
CASSFSTGWETQYF
TGTGCCAGCAGCTTTTCGACAGGGTGGGAGACCCAGTACTTC
>many|TRBJ2-7|TRBV9|TRBD2|14
CASSVSGGPYEQYF
TGTGCCAGCAGCGTTAGCGGGGGACCCTACGAGCAGTACTTC
>NA|TRBJ2-7|TRBV7-9|NA|13
CASSLAGAYEQYF
TGTGCCAGCAGCTTAGCGGGAGCCTACGAGCAGTACTTC
>many|TRBJ2-3|TRBV20-1|TRBD2|17
CSAIRRASGRVGDTQYF
TGCAGTGCTATAAGGAGGGCTAGCGGGCGAGTCGGGGATACGCAGTATTTT
>NA|TRBJ1-2|TRBV20-1|TRBD1|12
CSAKQGAWFYTF
TGCAGTGCTAAGCAGGGGGCATGGTTCTACACCTTC
>NA|TRBJ1-2|TRBV20-1|NA|12
CSAVDREYGYTF
TGCAGTGCTGTAGACAGAGAGTATGGCTACACCTTC
>NA|TRBJ2-7|TRBV20-1|NA|14
CSAPRGDRTYEQYF
TGCAGCGCTCCGAGGGGGGACAGAACCTACGAGCAGTACTTC
>many|TRBJ2-5|TRBV28|TRBD1|15
CASSLTRTGQETQYF
TGTGCCAGCAGTTTAACCCGGACAGGCCAAGAGACCCAGTACTTC
>NA|TRBJ2-1|TRBV11-2|NA|15
CASSLGPGGSNEQFF
TGTGCCAGCAGCTTAGGTCCTGGAGGGTCCAATGAGCAGTTCTTC
>many|TRBJ1-2|TRBV5-4|NA|13
CASSLDGIGGYTF
TGTGCCAGCAGCTTGGATGGGATAGGTGGCTACACCTTC
>NA|TRBJ2-2|TRBV7-3|TRBD1|14
CASSRQGAPGELFF
TGTGCCAGCAGCCGACAGGGGGCCCCCGGGGAGCTGTTTTTT
>NA|TRBJ2-3|TRBV19|NA|13
CASSPRFPDTQYF
TGTGCCAGTAGTCCCCGGTTCCCAGATACGCAGTATTTT
>NA|TRBJ1-2|TRBV19|NA|13
CASSREQNYGYTF
TGTGCCAGTAGTAGGGAACAAAACTATGGCTACACCTTC
>NA|TRBJ2-1|TRBV20-1|TRBD2|13
CSAIAGGGNEQFF
TGCAGTGCGATAGCGGGAGGGGGCAATGAGCAGTTCTTC
>many|TRBJ2-1|TRBV5-1|NA|15
CASRRLTAEYNEQFF
TGCGCCAGCCGTCGACTGACCGCAGAATACAATGAGCAGTTCTTC
>many|TRBJ2-5|TRBV2|TRBD2|16
CASSEGGGSVGETQYF
TGTGCCAGCAGTGAAGGAGGCGGGAGTGTTGGTGAGACCCAGTACTTC
>many|TRBJ1-6|TRBV11-2|TRBD1|15
CASSLVTGRYSPLHF
TGTGCCAGCAGCTTAGTGACAGGGAGGTACTCACCCCTCCACTTT
>few|TRBJ1-1|TRBV6-1|NA|13
CASSTQSGTEAFF
TGTGCCAGCAGTACCCAATCGGGCACTGAAGCTTTCTTT
>NA|TRBJ1-5|TRBV3-1|NA|15
CASSPLTGPNQPQHF
TGTGCCAGCAGCCCCTTGACAGGTCCTAATCAGCCCCAGCATTTT
>few|TRBJ2-4|TRBV5-4|TRBD1|13
CASSLDRGDIQYF
TGTGCCAGCAGCTTGGACAGGGGAGACATTCAGTACTTC
>few|TRBJ2-2|TRBV27|NA|13
CASKDINTGELFF
TGTGCCAGCAAGGACATTAACACCGGGGAGCTGTTTTTT
>few|TRBJ2-7|TRBV6-1|NA|13
CASGSPRGYEQYF
TGTGCCAGCGGCTCCCCGAGGGGGTACGAGCAGTACTTC
>many|TRBJ2-1|TRBV28|TRBD1|15
CASRTQGSSYNEQFF
TGTGCCAGCAGGACACAGGGGTCGTCCTACAATGAGCAGTTCTTC
>many|TRBJ2-2|TRBV30|TRBD2|15
CAWSVLAGNTGELFF
TGTGCCTGGAGTGTACTAGCGGGAAACACCGGGGAGCTGTTTTTT
>many|TRBJ1-3|TRBV10-2|NA|15
CASSESNPPGNTIYF
TGCGCCAGCAGTGAGTCGAATCCTCCTGGAAACACCATATATTTT
>NA|TRBJ2-3|TRBV12-3/TRBV12-4|TRBD1|15
CASSSGTGGPDTQYF
TGTGCCAGCAGTTCGGGGACAGGGGGCCCAGATACGCAGTATTTT
>NA|TRBJ1-6|TRBV6-5|NA|14
CASSYSGGDSALHF
TGTGCCAGCAGTTACTCAGGCGGAGATTCGGCCCTCCACTTT
>many|TRBJ1-6|TRBV27|TRBD1|16
CASSLLVTGNNSPLHF
TGTGCCAGCAGTTTACTCGTGACAGGGAATAATTCACCCCTCCACTTT
>few|TRBJ2-1|TRBV7-3|TRBD1|15
CASSSRQGVYNEQFF
TGTGCCAGCAGCTCCCGGCAGGGGGTGTACAATGAGCAGTTCTTC
>many|TRBJ2-1|TRBV29-1|TRBD1|14
CSVRGGQGVVEQFF
TGCAGCGTTAGAGGAGGACAGGGCGTTGTTGAGCAGTTCTTC
>NA|TRBJ2-7|TRBV28|TRBD2|14
CASSRLAGGYEQYF
TGTGCCAGCAGTAGACTAGCGGGTGGGTACGAGCAGTACTTC
>few|TRBJ1-5|TRBV12-3/TRBV12-4|NA|14
CASSFGQGYQPQHF
TGTGCCAGCAGTTTTGGGCAGGGCTACCAGCCCCAGCATTTT
>many|TRBJ1-5|TRBV28|NA|12
CASSPPRGPQHF
TGTGCCAGCAGCCCTCCCCGGGGGCCCCAGCATTTT
>few|TRBJ2-3|TRBV30|TRBD1|13
CAWSTGGTDTQYF
TGTGCCTGGAGTACAGGGGGCACAGATACGCAGTATTTT
>many|TRBJ1-6|TRBV28|NA|15
CASSPSGRYNSPLHF
TGTGCCAGCAGTCCCTCGGGACGTTATAATTCACCCCTCCACTTT
>few|TRBJ1-1|TRBV6-1|NA|13
CASRQYRGTEAFF
TGTGCCAGCAGACAGTATAGGGGCACTGAAGCTTTCTTT
>few|TRBJ1-6|TRBV7-2|NA|16
CASREGTPKGNSPLHF
TGTGCCAGCAGGGAGGGGACGCCAAAAGGGAATTCACCCCTCCACTTT
>NA|TRBJ2-3|TRBV2|TRBD2|16
CASSETGGLSTDTQYF
TGTGCCAGCAGTGAAACGGGGGGGCTTAGTACAGATACGCAGTATTTT
>NA|TRBJ2-5|TRBV20-1|NA|11
CSAFFVGTQYF
TGCAGTGCTTTCTTCGTGGGGACCCAGTACTTC
>few|TRBJ2-7|TRBV3-1|NA|14
CASSQDFGSYEQYF
TGTGCCAGCAGCCAAGATTTTGGGAGTTACGAGCAGTACTTC
>many|TRBJ1-6|TRBV7-9|TRBD1|15
CASSSRDRGGSPLHF
TGTGCCAGCAGCTCCCGGGACAGGGGAGGGTCACCCCTCCACTTT
>medium-sized|TRBJ2-1|TRBV9|TRBD2|18
CASSPGLAGRSSYNEQFF
TGTGCCAGCAGCCCAGGACTAGCGGGCCGCAGCTCCTACAATGAGCAGTTCTTC
>many|TRBJ2-7|TRBV5-6|TRBD1|15
CASSSATGFSYEQYF
TGTGCCAGCAGCTCCGCGACAGGGTTTTCCTACGAGCAGTACTTC
>few|TRBJ1-1|TRBV3-1|NA|14
CASSSRGLNTEAFF
TGTGCCAGCAGCTCGCGGGGGCTAAACACTGAAGCTTTCTTT
>many|TRBJ2-1|TRBV9|NA|14
CASSVMGGSNEQFF
TGTGCCAGCAGCGTAATGGGGGGCAGTAATGAGCAGTTCTTC
>few|TRBJ2-1|TRBV11-3|TRBD2|17
CASSLDRLAGVANEQFF
TGTGCCAGCAGCTTAGATCGGCTAGCGGGAGTCGCGAATGAGCAGTTCTTC
>many|TRBJ1-6|TRBV6-5|NA|17
CASSYSLVKGRRSPLHF
TGTGCCAGCAGTTACTCGCTTGTGAAGGGGCGGCGTTCACCCCTCCACTTT
>many|TRBJ2-5|TRBV19|TRBD2|13
CASSMGGRETQYF
TGTGCCAGTAGTATGGGCGGGAGAGAGACCCAGTACTTC
>many|TRBJ2-6|TRBV27|NA|15
CASSFSPSGANVLTF
TGTGCCAGCAGTTTTTCACCCTCTGGGGCCAACGTCCTGACTTTC